The clone carrying this TCR beta chain rates as medium-sized. Antigen: not known. The data are from a study of cytomegalovirus exposure and HLA in healthy donors. Overall study findings and caveats: Donors were assumed by presence/absence analyses to have roughly uniform sequencing depth.

V lost 1 base to trimming and J lost 2 bases; unmatched junction nucleotides: 3. This CDR3 has 15 residues. Germline CDR1 reads SGHDN; CDR2 reads FVKESK. PCR used 60 Vbeta primers and 13 Jbeta primers. Assay: immunoSEQ multiplex PCR; the TCRdb copy retains only in-frame clones and omits some. Of 65,000 to 85,000 clones listed, approximately 67% are singletons. What was sequenced was PBMCs. The clonotype was recovered from a woman aged 25-40 years in good health and CMV-seronegative. The V call is TRBV14, the J call TRBJ1-2, with 8 bases fitting TRBD1. The CDR3 loop is CASSQGGTGNYGYTF. The CDR3 bases are TGTGCCAGCAGCCAAGGGGGGACAGGCAACTATGGCTACACCTTC.